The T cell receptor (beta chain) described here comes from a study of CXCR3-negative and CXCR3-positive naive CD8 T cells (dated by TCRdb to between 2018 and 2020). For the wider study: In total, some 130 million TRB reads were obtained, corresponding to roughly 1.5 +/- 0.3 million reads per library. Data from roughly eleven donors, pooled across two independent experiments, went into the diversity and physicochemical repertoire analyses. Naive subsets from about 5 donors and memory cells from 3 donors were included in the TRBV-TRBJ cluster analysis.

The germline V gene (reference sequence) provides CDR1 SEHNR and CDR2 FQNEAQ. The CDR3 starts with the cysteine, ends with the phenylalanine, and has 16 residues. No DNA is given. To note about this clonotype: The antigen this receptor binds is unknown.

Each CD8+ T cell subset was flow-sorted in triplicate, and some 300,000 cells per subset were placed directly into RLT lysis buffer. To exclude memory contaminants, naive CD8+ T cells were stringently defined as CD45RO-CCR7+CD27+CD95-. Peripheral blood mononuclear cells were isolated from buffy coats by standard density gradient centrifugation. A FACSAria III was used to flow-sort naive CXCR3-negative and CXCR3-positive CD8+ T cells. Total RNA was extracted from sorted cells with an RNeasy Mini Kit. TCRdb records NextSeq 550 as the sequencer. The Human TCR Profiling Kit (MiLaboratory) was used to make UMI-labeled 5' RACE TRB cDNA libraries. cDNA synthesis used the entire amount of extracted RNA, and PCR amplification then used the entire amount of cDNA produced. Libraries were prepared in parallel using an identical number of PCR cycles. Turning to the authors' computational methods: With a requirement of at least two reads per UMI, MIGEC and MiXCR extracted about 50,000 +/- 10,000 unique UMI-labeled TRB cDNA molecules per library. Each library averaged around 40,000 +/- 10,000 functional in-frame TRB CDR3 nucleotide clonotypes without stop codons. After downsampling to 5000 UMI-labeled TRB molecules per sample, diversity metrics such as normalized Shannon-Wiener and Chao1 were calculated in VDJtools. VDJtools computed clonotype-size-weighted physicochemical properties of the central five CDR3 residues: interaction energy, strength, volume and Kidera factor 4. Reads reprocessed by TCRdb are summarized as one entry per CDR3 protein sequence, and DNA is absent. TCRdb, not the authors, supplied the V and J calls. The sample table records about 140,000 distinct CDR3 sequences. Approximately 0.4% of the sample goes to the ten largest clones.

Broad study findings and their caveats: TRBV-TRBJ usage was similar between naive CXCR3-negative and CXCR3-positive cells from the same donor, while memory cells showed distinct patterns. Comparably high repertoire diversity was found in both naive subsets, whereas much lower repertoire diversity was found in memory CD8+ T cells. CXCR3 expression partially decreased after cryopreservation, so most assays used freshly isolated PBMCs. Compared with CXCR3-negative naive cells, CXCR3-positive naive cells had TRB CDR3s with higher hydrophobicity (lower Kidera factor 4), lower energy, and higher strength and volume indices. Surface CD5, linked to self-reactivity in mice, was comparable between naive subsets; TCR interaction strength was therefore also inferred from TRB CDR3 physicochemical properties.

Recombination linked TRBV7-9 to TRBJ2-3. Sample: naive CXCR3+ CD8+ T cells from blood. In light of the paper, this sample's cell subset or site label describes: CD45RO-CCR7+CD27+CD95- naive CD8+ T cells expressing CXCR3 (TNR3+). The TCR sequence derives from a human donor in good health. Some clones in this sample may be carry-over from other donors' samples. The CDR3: CASSLVYREGTDTQYF.